The clone carrying this TCR beta chain was seen a handful of times. The V gene's germline CDR1 is SEHNR and CDR2 FQNEAQ (reference sequence). Trimming shortened V by 0 bases and J by 1 base, and 9 bases separated the two germline ends. The CDR3 consists of 15 residues. Preparation of the TCRbeta library was carried out with unique molecular identifiers. From the PCR reads, TCRdb called clonotypes with MiXCR, one entry per CDR3 protein. The sample lists about 590,000 distinct CDR3 sequences, 13% occurring once. The sample comes from a study of T-cell reconstitution after alpha-beta-depleted transplantation in children.

The source is a male patient between 5 and 17 years old who had a stem cell transplant for acute myeloid leukemia, so the T cells may come from the graft donor. The specimen comprised PBMCs, mostly from graft donor cells, sampled 360 days after TCRalphabeta/CD19-depleted stem cell transplant. This rearrangement joins TRBV7-9 to TRBJ2-5; TRBD2 is a possible D gene (6 bases). DNA for the CDR3: TGTGCCAGCAGCTTAGCGCTAGCGTCCCAAGAGACCCAGTACTTC. Translated, it gives CASSLALASQETQYF.